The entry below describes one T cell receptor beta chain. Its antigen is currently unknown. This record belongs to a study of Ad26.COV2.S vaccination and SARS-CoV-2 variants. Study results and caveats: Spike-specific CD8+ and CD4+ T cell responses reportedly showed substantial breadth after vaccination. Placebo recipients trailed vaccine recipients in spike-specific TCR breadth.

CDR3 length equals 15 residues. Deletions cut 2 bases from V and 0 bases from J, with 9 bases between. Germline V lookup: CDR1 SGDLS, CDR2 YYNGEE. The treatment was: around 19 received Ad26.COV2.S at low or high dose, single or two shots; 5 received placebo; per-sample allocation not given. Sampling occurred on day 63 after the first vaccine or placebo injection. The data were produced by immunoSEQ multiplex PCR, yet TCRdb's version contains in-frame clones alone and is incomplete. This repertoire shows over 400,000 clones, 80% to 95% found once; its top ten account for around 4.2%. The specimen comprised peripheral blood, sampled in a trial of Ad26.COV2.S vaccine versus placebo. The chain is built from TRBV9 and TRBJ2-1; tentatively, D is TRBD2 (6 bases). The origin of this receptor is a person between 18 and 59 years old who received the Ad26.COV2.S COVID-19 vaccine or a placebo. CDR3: CASSVGSGSYNEQFF. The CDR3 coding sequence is TGTGCCAGCAGCGTCGGTAGCGGCTCCTACAATGAGCAGTTCTTC.